This record covers a single T cell receptor (beta chain). Its antigen is still unknown. The protocol was immunoSEQ multiplex PCR, while the TCRdb copy is restricted to in-frame clones and leaves out a portion. The profile covers 150,000 to 250,000 clones, with 80% to 95% appearing a single time and 3% to 4% taken by the ten largest. Samples with a second dose at about 4 or about 12 weeks were pooled together. The data originate from a study of T cell responses to AZD1222 COVID-19 vaccine. Study-wide points: Baseline serology detected seropositivity in only a handful of AZD1222 recipients. Every sample of the repertoires postdated the peak T cell response. Donors were largely white British and mainly female; clonal diversity was possibly underestimated.

The V gene's germline CDR1 is SNHLY and CDR2 FYNNEI. CDR3 length: 14 residues. Germline trimming cut 5 bases from V and 0 bases from J; bases unmatched to any gene: 2. The sequences come from peripheral blood, collected 28 days after the second AZD1222 dose. The chain has TRBV2 and TRBJ2-7; 9 bases fit TRBD1. The receptor comes from an adult who received the AZD1222 COVID-19 vaccine. As DNA, the CDR3 is TGTGCCAGCAGTAAACAGGGGGCCTCCTACGAGCAGTACTTC. This codes for CASSKQGASYEQYF. The full variable domain, with the rest looked up from reference TRBV2 and TRBJ2-7, is EPEVTQTPSHQVTQMGQEVILRCVPISNHLYFYWYRQILGQKVEFLVSFYNNEISEKSEIFDDQFSVERPDGSNFTLKIRSTKLEDSAMYFCASSKQGASYEQYFGPGTRLTVT.